One and the same sample provided the 8 T cell receptor beta chains below, sequenced in a study of shared clonotypes between healthy human individuals. Measured with immunoSEQ multiplex PCR; TCRdb has only the in-frame clones, and not every one. The table lists almost 700,000 clones, roughly nine tenths of them singletons. CD45RO-negative, CCR7-selected cells formed the naive CD8 fraction, which excluded terminally differentiated effector memory CD45RA+ cells. The specimen sequenced was naive CD8+ T cells sorted from blood. These receptors were taken from a man aged 25 to 40 in good health.

The V and J genes are TRBV19 and TRBJ1-3, with a possible D match to TRBD1 (5 bases). V lost 4 bases and J lost 0, with 19 bases in between. CDR1 and CDR2 from the germline V gene are LNHDA and SQIVND (reference sequence). The length of the CDR3 is 18 residues. CDR3 DNA sequence: TGTGCCAGTAGTACGGGCTCAAATTACAGGTCCTCTGGAAACACCATATATTTT. Its translation: CASSTGSNYRSSGNTIYF.

The V call is TRBV6-5, the J call TRBJ1-2; no clear D. This CDR3 spans 15 amino acids. In germline, CDR1 is MNHEY, CDR2 SVGAGI. V shed 2 bases and J shed 0 bases, with 10 bases lying between them. CDR3 residues: CASSYLNPTNYGYTF. Here the CDR3 DNA reads TGTGCCAGCAGTTACCTAAACCCTACTAACTATGGCTACACCTTC.

The rearrangement uses TRBV19 and TRBJ1-2; D is ambiguous. Germline V gives CDR1 LNHDA, CDR2 SQIVND (reference sequence). The germline V and J ends were trimmed by 4 bases and 1 base, with 10 bases remaining between them. The CDR3 runs 14 residues. The DNA of the CDR3 is TGTGCCAGTAGTACACACAGTGGTAACTATGGCTACACCTTC. Amino acid sequence: CASSTHSGNYGYTF.

The chain recombines TRBV19 with TRBJ2-7, with D possibly being TRBD1 or TRBD2 (5 bases each). With 5 bases removed from V and 7 bases from J, the gap between germline ends came to 21 bases. From germline, CDR1 is LNHDA and CDR2 SQIVND (reference sequence). This CDR3 has 15 residues. The CDR3 is CASSPSGDPTREQYF. As DNA, the CDR3 is TGTGCCAGTAGTCCCTCCGGGGACCCGACTCGGGAGCAGTACTTC.

Remarks on this clone: Other DNA sequences within the sample encode an identical CDR3. The chain couples TRBV27 to TRBJ2-3, with D uncertain. CDR1 and CDR2 from the germline V gene are MNHEY and SMNVEV (reference sequence). V was shortened by 6 bases and J by 2 bases, with 3 bases between the two germline ends. The CDR3 has 11 amino acids. CDR3 nucleotide sequence: TGTGCCAGCAGGACCACAGATACGCAGTATTTT. It yields the protein CASRTTDTQYF.

This clone has a single count. The V and J genes are TRBV7-9 and TRBJ2-7; 7 bases are shared with TRBD1. CDR3 length equals 16 residues. V lost 4 bases to trimming and J lost 3 bases; unmatched junction nucleotides: 12. Germline loops: CDR1 SEHNR, CDR2 FQNEAQ (reference sequence). The CDR3 region has the DNA TGTGCCAGCAGCTCCGCCACGGACAGGCGTAACTACGAGCAGTACTTC. Residues: CASSSATDRRNYEQYF.

The CDR3 loop is CASSSTDMDTPYEQYF. CDR3 coding DNA: TGTGCCAGCAGTTCCACGGATATGGACACCCCCTACGAGCAGTACTTC. The chain links TRBV27 to TRBJ2-7, with a weak D call TRBD1 (5 bases). Deletions cut 4 bases from V and 2 bases from J, with 18 bases between. Germline lookup yields CDR1 MNHEY and CDR2 SMNVEV (reference sequence). This CDR3 comprises 16 residues.

V usage is TRBV19 and J usage is TRBJ2-7; 8 bases agree with TRBD2. The germline V gene encodes CDR1 LNHDA and CDR2 SQIVND (reference sequence). The V segment lost 9 bases and the J segment 0 bases; nucleotides outside the gene matches: 7. This CDR3 has 14 residues. In nucleotides, the CDR3 is TGTGCCAGCGGAAAGACTAGCGACTCCTACGAGCAGTACTTC. It is translated as CASGKTSDSYEQYF.